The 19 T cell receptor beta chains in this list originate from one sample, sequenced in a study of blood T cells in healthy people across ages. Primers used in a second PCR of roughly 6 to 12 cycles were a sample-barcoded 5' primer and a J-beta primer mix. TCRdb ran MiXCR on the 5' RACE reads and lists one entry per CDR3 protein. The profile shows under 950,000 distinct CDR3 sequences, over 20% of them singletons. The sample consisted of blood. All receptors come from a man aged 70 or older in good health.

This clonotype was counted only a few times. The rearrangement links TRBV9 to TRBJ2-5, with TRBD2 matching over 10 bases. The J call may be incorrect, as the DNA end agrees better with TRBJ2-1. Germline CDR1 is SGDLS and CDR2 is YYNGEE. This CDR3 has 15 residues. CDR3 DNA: TGTGCCAGCAGCCCATCCGGGACTAGCGTCAATGAGCAGTTCTTC. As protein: CASSPSGTSVNEQFF.

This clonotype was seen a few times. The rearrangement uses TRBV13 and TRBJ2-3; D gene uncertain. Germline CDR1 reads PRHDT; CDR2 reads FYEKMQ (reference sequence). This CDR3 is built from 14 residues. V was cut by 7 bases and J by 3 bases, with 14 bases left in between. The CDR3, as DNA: TGTGCCAGCACGCCGGATGGTTTTACAGATACGCAGTATTTT. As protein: CASTPDGFTDTQYF.

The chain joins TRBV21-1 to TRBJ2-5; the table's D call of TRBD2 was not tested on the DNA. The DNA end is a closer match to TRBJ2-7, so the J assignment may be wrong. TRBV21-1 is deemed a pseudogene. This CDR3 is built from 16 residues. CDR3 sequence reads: CASSKKGRPGSYEQYV. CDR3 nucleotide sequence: TGTGCCAGCAGCAAGAAAGGACGGCCGGGGTCCTACGAGCAGTACGTC.

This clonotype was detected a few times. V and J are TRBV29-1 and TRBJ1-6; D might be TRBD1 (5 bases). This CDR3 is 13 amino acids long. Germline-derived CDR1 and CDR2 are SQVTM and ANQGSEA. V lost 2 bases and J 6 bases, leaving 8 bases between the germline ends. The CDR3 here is CSVETGLNSPLHF. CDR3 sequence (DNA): TGCAGCGTTGAAACAGGCCTTAATTCACCCCTCCACTTT.

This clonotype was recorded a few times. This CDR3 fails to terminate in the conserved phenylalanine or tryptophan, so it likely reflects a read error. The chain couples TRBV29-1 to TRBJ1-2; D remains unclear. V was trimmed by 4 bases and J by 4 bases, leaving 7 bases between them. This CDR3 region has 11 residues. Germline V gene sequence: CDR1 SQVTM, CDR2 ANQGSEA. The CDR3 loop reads CSVVQSYGYTS. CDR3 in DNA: TGCAGCGTTGTACAGTCCTATGGCTACACCTCC.

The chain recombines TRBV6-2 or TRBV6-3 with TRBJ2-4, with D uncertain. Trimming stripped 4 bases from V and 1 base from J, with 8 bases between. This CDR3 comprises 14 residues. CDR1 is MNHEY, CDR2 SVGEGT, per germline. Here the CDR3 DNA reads TGTGCCAGCAGTTGGGGTCGTGCCAAAAACATTCAGTACTTC. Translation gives CASSWGRAKNIQYF.

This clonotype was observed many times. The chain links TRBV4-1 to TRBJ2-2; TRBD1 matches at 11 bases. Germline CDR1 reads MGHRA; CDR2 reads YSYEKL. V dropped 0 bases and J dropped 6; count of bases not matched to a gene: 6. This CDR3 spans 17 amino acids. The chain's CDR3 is CASSQEGQGAWAGELFF. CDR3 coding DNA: TGCGCCAGCAGCCAAGAAGGACAGGGGGCGTGGGCCGGGGAGCTGTTTTTT.

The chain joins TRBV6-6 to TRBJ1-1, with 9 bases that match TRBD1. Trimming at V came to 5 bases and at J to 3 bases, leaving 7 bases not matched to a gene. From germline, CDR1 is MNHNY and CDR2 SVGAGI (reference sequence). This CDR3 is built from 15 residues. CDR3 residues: CASSPPGQGYTEAFF. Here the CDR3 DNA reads TGTGCCAGCAGTCCACCGGGACAGGGATACACTGAAGCTTTCTTT.

CDR3: CASSAPKEQFF. CDR3 nucleotide sequence: TGTGCCAGCAGTGCCCCGAAAGAGCAGTTCTTC. This chain links TRBV6-4 with TRBJ2-1; D remains unclear. The CDR3 covers 11 residues. Germline values: CDR1 MRHNA, CDR2 SNTAGT. V was trimmed by 4 bases and J by 10 bases, leaving 8 bases between them.

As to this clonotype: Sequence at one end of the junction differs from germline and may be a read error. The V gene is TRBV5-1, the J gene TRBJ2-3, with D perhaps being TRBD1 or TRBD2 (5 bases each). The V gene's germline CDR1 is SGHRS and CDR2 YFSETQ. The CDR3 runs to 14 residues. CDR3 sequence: CASRREEGTDAQYF. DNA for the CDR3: TGCGCCAGCCGCAGGGAAGAGGGCACAGATGCGCAGTATTTT.

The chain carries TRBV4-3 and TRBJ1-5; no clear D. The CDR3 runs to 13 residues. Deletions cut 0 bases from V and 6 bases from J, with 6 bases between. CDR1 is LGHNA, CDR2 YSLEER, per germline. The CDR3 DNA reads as TGCGCCAGCAGCCAAGATTCGGGTCAGCCCCAGCATTTT. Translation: CASSQDSGQPQHF.

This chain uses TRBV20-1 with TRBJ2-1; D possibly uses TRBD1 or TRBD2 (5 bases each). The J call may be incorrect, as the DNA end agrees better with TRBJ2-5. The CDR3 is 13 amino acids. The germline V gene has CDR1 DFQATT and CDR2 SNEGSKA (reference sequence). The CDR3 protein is CSASGWGGETQYF. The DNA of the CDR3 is TGCAGTGCTAGTGGTTGGGGCGGGGAGACCCAGTACTTC.

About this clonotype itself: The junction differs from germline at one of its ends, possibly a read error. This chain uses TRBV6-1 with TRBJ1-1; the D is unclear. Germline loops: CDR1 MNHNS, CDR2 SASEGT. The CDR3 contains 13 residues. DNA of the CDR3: TGTGTCAGCAGTTCCGGCATGAACACTGAAGCTTTCTTT. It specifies CVSSSGMNTEAFF.

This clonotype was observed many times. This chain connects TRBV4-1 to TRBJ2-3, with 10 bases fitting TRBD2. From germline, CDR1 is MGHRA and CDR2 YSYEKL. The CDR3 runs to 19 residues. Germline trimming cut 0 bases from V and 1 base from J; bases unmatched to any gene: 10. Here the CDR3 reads CASSQDWLAGALGTDTQYF. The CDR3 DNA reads TGCGCCAGCAGCCAAGATTGGCTAGCGGGAGCTTTAGGCACAGATACGCAGTATTTT.

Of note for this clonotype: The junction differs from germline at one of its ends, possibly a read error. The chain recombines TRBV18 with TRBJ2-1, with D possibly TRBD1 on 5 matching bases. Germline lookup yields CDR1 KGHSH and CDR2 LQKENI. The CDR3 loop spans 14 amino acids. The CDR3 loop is CTSSPPEGVDEQFF. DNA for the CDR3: TGTACCAGCTCACCCCCGGAAGGGGTGGATGAGCAGTTCTTC.

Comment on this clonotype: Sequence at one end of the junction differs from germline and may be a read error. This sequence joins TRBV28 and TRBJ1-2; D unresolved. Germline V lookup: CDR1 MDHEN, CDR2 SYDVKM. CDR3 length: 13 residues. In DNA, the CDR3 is TGTGCCAGCAGTTCCGGGGAACGCTATGGTTACACCTTC. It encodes CASSSGERYGYTF.

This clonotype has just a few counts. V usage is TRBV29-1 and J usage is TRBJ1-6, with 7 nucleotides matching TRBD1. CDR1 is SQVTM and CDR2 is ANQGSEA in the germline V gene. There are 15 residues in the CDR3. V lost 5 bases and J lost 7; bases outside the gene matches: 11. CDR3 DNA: TGCAGCGTTTCACTTACAGGGGCCGGCAATTCACCCCTCCACTTT. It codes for CSVSLTGAGNSPLHF.

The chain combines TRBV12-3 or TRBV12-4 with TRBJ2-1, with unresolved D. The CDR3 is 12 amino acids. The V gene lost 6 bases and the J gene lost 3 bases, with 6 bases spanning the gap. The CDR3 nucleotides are TGTGCCAGCAGGTACAGCTACAATGAGCAGTTCTTC. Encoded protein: CASRYSYNEQFF.

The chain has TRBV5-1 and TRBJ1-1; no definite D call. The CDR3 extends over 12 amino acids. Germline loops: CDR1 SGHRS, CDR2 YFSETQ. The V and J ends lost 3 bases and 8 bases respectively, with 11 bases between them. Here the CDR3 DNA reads TGCGCCAGCAGCTGGACCGGGGTGGAAGCTTTCTTT. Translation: CASSWTGVEAFF.